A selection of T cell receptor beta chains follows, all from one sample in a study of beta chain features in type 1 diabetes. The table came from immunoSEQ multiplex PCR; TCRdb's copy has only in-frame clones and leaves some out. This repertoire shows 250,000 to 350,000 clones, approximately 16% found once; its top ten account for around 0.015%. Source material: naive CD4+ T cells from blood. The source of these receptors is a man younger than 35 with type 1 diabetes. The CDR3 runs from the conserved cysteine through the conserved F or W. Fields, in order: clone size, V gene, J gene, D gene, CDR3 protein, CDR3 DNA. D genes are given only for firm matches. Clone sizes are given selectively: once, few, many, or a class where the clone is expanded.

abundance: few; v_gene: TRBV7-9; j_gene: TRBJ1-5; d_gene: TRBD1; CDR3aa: CAASGTGKQPQHF; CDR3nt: TGTGCCGCCTCCGGGACAGGGAAACAGCCCCAGCATTTT
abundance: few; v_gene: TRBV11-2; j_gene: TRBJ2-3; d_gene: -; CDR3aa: CASSSGGGTDTQYF; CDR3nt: TGTGCCAGCAGCTCCGGGGGAGGCACAGATACGCAGTATTTT
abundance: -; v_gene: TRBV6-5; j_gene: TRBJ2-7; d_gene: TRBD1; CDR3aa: CASSDRRGPYEQYF; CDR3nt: TGTGCCAGCAGTGATCGCAGGGGGCCGTACGAGCAGTACTTC
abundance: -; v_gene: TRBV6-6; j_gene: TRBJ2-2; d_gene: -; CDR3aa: CASSYSIGELFF; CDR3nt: TGTGCCAGCAGTTACTCTATCGGGGAGCTGTTTTTT
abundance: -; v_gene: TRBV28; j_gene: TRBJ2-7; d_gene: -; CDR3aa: CASRERYEQYF; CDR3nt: TGTGCCAGCAGGGAGAGGTACGAGCAGTACTTC
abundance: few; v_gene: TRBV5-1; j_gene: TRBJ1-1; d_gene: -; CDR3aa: CASTPQTGSFTEAFF; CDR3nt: TGCGCCAGCACCCCCCAGACAGGCTCATTCACTGAAGCTTTCTTT
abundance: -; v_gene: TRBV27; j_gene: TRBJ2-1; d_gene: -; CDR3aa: CASTYRWGDEQFF; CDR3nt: TGTGCCAGCACCTACCGTTGGGGCGATGAGCAGTTCTTC
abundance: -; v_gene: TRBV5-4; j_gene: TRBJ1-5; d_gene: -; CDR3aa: CASSLGGFNQPQHF; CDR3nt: TGTGCCAGCAGCTTAGGCGGATTCAATCAGCCCCAGCATTTT
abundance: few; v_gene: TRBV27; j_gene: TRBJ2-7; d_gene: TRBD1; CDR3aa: CASRDRSYEQYF; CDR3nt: TGTGCCAGCAGGGACAGGTCCTACGAGCAGTACTTC
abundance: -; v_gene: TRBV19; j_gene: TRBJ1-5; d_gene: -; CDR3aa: CASSSLYGDQPQHF; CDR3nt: TGTGCCAGTAGTAGTCTCTACGGGGATCAGCCCCAGCATTTT
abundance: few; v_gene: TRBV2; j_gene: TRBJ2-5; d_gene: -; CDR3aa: CASSVTGQETQYF; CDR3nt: TGTGCCAGCAGTGTAACGGGACAAGAGACCCAGTACTTC
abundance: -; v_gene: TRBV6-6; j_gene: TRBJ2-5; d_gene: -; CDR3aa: CASSLPWGRAETQYF; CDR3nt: TGTGCCAGCAGCCTCCCCTGGGGGCGCGCGGAGACCCAGTACTTC
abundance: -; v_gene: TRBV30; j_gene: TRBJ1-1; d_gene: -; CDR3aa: CAWSAGMNTEAFF; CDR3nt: TGTGCCTGGAGTGCCGGGATGAACACTGAAGCTTTCTTT
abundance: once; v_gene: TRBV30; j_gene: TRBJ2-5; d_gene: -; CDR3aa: CAWSVRGNQETQYF; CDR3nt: TGTGCCTGGAGTGTACGAGGGAACCAAGAGACCCAGTACTTC
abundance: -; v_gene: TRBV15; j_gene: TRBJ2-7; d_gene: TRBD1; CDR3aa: CATSPLGGQGMKNEQYF; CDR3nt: TGTGCCACCAGCCCCCTAGGGGGACAGGGGATGAAGAACGAGCAGTACTTC